The TCR beta chain under discussion was sequenced for a study of T cell responses to AZD1222 COVID-19 vaccine. Overall study results and limits: Donors in the cohort were predominantly white British and more often female, and clonal diversity was possibly underestimated. Researchers took repertoire samples only after the peak T cell response had come.

CDR3 length: 15 amino acids. The germline gives CDR1 SEHNR, CDR2 FQNEAQ (reference sequence). Between the trimmed V and J ends, which lost 5 bases and 0 bases, there was a span of 14 bases. This clone was observed a single time. Its specificity is unknown. Measured with immunoSEQ multiplex PCR; TCRdb has only the in-frame clones, and not every one. Here the sample spans over 130,000 clones, 75% to 95% being singletons. The gene calls are TRBV7-9 and TRBJ2-7, with D possibly being TRBD1 (5 bases). Sequenced here: peripheral blood, sampled 28 days after the second AZD1222 dose. The source is an adult who received the AZD1222 COVID-19 vaccine. This CDR3 reads CASSATLDSSYEQYF. CDR3 DNA sequence: TGTGCCAGCAGCGCGACACTCGACAGCTCCTACGAGCAGTACTTC.